This T cell receptor (beta chain) derives from a study of T-cell reconstitution after alpha-beta-depleted transplantation in children. The table lists this clonotype with a few counts. The CDR3 covers 14 residues. Unmatched junction bases numbered 5, after V lost 1 base and J lost 5 bases. Germline CDR1 is DFQATT and CDR2 is SNEGSKA (reference sequence). Preparing the TCRbeta library involved the use of unique molecular identifiers. One entry per CDR3 protein results from TCRdb running MiXCR on the PCR reads. Among fewer than 550,000 distinct CDR3 sequences listed, approximately 10% were seen once. The TCR was taken from a human donor who donated a stem cell graft to a child with acute myeloid leukemia. Sample: PBMCs from the stem cell graft donor, taken from the stem cell graft. The genes are TRBV20-1 and TRBJ2-5; 9 bases line up with TRBD1. CDR3 DNA sequence: TGCAGTGCTAGAGCACAGGGGGCAGGGGAGACCCAGTACTTC. Translated, it gives CSARAQGAGETQYF.